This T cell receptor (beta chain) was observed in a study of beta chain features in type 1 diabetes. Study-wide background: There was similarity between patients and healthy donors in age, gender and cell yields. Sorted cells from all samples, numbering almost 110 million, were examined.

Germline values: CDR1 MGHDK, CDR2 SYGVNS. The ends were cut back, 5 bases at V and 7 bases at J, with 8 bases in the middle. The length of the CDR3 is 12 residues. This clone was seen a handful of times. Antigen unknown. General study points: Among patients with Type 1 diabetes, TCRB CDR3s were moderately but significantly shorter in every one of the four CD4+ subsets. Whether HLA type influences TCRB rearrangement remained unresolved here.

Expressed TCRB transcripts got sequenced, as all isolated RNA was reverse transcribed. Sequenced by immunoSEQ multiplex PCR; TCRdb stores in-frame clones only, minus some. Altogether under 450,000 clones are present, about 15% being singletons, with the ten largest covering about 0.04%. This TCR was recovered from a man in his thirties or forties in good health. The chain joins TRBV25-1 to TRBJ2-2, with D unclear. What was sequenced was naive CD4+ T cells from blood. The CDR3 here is CASSHINGELFF. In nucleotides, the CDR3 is TGTGCCAGCAGTCATATAAACGGGGAGCTGTTTTTT.